This T cell receptor (beta chain) was found in a study of breast tumors, draining lymph nodes, adjacent tissues. Breast cancer patients provided tissue from their axillary draining lymph nodes. J gave up 0 bases and V 6 bases, and 10 bases lay outside the gene matches. This CDR3 has 16 residues. The germline CDR1 and CDR2 sequences are MDHEN and SYDVKM. TCRdb reprocessed the multiplex PCR reads with MiXCR, giving one entry per CDR3 protein. In the table there are approximately 130,000 distinct CDR3 sequences, over 20% of which are singletons. This clonotype was observed a few times. The sequencing input was axillary lymph node tissue. The sequence came from a female donor with breast cancer. Some clones in this sample may be carry-over from other donors' samples. The rearrangement uses TRBV28 and TRBJ2-5, with TRBD1 identical over 7 bases. The CDR3 DNA sequence: TGTGCCAGCAGCCGACCGCAGGGGGTTGACCAAGAGACCCAGTACTTC. This sequence encodes CASSRPQGVDQETQYF. Full variable domain (remainder filled in from reference TRBV28 and TRBJ2-5): DVKVTQSSRYLVKRTGEKVFLECVQDMDHENMFWYRQDPGLGLRLIYFSYDVKMKEKGDIPEGYSVSREKKERFSLILESASTNQTSMYLCASSRPQGVDQETQYFGPGTRLLVL.